This paragraph covers one T cell receptor (beta chain) sequence. The data originate from a study of blood T cell repertoires in COVID-19. The overall study: COVID-19 samples collected from the United States, Italy and Spain covered acute and convalescent phases. From T cells, B-cell-depleted T cells, or PBMCs came the material, which was cDNA or gDNA.

Germline V gene data show CDR1 as SGHVS and CDR2 as FNYEAQ. After removal of 2 bases from V and 0 bases from J, the junction contained 4 bases not matched to a gene. The CDR3 is 16 residues long. Authors' methods: Estimation of nucleated cell counts relied on the amplification of reference gene primers. Measured with immunoSEQ multiplex PCR; TCRdb has only the in-frame clones, and not every one. Clonal size and the V and J genes are those of that table, whereas D and trimming came from the DNA. The sample records approximately 130,000 clones, about four fifths being singletons. Sequencing was performed on peripheral blood. The chain combines TRBV7-6 with TRBJ2-3; 8 positions match TRBD1. The sequence derives from a human donor in a cohort sampled during active COVID-19. The CDR3 region has the DNA TGTGCCAGCAGCTTATTGGACAGGGCTAGCACAGATACGCAGTATTTT. Protein sequence: CASSLLDRASTDTQYF.